The 2 T cell receptor beta chains presented below share a single source sample, sequenced in a study of beta chain features in type 1 diabetes. Study results and limitations: TCRB CDR3 length was moderately but significantly reduced in all four CD4+ subsets of Type 1 diabetes patients.

What was sequenced were expressed TCRB transcripts, since all of the isolated RNA had been reverse transcribed. Generated by immunoSEQ multiplex PCR, the TCRdb table keeps only in-frame clones and is missing some. The profile shows about 150,000 clones, over 9% of them singletons. Which antigens these TCRs recognize remains unknown. The source material was central memory CD4+ T cells from blood. All receptors derive from a man aged 25-40 years with type 1 diabetes.

The gene calls are TRBV2 and TRBJ2-2; possible D gene TRBD1, 5 bases. This CDR3 comprises 14 residues. V shed 6 bases and J shed 1 base, with 9 bases lying between them. CDR1 SNHLY and CDR2 FYNNEI come from the germline V gene. Here the CDR3 DNA reads TGTGCCAGCAGGTTACAGGTGAACACCGGGGAGCTGTTTTTT. This gives the protein CASRLQVNTGELFF.

The J gene is TRBJ2-2, the V gene TRBV7-2; 8 bases line up with TRBD1. This CDR3 contains 14 residues. Germline values: CDR1 SGHTA, CDR2 FQGNSA. Trimming cost V 6 bases and J 6 bases; bases outside gene matches: 6. CDR3 loop: CASRGQAMAGELFF. CDR3 nucleotide sequence: TGTGCCAGCAGGGGACAGGCTATGGCCGGGGAGCTGTTTTTT. The full variable domain, its missing parts supplied by reference TRBV7-2 and TRBJ2-2, is GAGVSQSPSNKVTEKGKDVELRCDPISGHTALYWYRQSLGQGLEFLIYFQGNSAPDKSGLPSDRFSAERTGGSVSTLTIQRTQQEDSAVYLCASRGQAMAGELFFGEGSRLTVL.